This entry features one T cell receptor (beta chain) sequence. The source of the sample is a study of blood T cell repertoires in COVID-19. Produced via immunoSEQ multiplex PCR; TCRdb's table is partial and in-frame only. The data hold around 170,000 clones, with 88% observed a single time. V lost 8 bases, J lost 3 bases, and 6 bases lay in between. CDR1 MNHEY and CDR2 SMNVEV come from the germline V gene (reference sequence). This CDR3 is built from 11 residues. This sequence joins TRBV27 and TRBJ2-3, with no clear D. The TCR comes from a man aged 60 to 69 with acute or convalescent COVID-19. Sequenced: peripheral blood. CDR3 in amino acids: CASESTDTQYF. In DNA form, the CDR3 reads TGTGCCAGCGAGTCAACAGATACGCAGTATTTT.